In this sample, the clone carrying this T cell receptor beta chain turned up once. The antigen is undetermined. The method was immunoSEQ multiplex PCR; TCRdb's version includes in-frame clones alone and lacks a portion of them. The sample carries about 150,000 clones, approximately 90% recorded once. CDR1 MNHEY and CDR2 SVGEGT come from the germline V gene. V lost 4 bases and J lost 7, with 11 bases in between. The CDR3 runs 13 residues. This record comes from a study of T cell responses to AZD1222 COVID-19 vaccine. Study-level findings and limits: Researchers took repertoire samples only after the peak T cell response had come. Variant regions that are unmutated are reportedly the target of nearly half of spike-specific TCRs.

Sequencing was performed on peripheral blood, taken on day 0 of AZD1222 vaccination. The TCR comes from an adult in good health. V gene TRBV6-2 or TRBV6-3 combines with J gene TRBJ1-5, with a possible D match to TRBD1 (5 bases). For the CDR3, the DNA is TGTGCCAGCAGTTCGGGCAGGGTGCAGCCCCAGCATTTT. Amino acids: CASSSGRVQPQHF.